The 12 T cell receptor beta chains in this list originate from one sample, sequenced in a study of CD8+CD57+ T cells in acquired aplastic anemia. Patients picked for sequencing had shown CD8+CD57+ cell expansion detected by flow cytometry. The template for TCR beta VDJ and CDR3 sequence profiling was genomic DNA. Each CDR3 protein is one row after TCRdb ran MiXCR on the reads. The sample lists roughly 170,000 distinct CDR3 sequences; around 50% were seen once. The sample was sorted CD4+, CD8+, or CD8+CD57+ T cells (not recorded which) from PBMCs. These receptors came from a human donor with aplastic anemia.

This clonotype was seen ten or more times. The chain links TRBV12-3 or TRBV12-4 to TRBJ1-4; D is possibly TRBD1 (6 bases). The CDR3 consists of 13 residues. V was pared by 3 bases and J by 8 bases, with 10 bases between. The CDR3 reads CASSFNRDEKLFF. The CDR3 nucleotides are TGTGCCAGCAGTTTTAACAGGGACGAAAAACTGTTTTTT.

V gene TRBV7-9 combines with J gene TRBJ1-1; D is unclear. This CDR3 spans 12 amino acids. Germline V lookup: CDR1 SEHNR, CDR2 FQNEAQ (reference sequence). V dropped 2 bases and J dropped 2 bases, with 3 bases sitting between them. CDR3 region: CASSLSNTEAFF. As DNA, the CDR3 is TGTGCCAGCAGCTTATCTAACACTGAAGCTTTCTTT.

Many counts were recorded for this clonotype. The chain carries TRBV7-6 and TRBJ2-7, with D possibly matching TRBD1 (5 bases). Germline V gene sequence: CDR1 SGHVS, CDR2 FNYEAQ. Trimming removed 2 bases at V and 2 bases at J, with 13 bases between. This CDR3 comprises 15 residues. CDR3 residues: CASSLNSQGTYEQYF. CDR3 coding DNA: TGTGCCAGCAGCTTAAATAGCCAGGGAACCTACGAGCAGTACTTC. The entire variable domain, with the rest obtained from reference TRBV7-6 and TRBJ2-7, is as follows: GAGVSQSPRYKVTKRGQDVALRCDPISGHVSLYWYRQALGQGPEFLTYFNYEAQQDKSGLPNDRFSAERPEGSISTLTIQRTEQRDSAMYRCASSLNSQGTYEQYFGPGTRLTVT.

This clonotype was seen ten or more times. V is TRBV12-3 or TRBV12-4 and J is TRBJ1-2, with 7 bases lining up with TRBD1. The junction had 7 bases not matched to a gene; V was cut back by 4 bases and J by 5 bases. This CDR3 is built from 14 residues. The CDR3 nucleotides read TGTGCCAGCAGTTCCCGGGACAGCATTTATGGCTACACCTTC. It yields the protein CASSSRDSIYGYTF.

This sequence joins TRBV2 and TRBJ1-1; D ambiguous. CDR1 is SNHLY and CDR2 is FYNNEI in the germline V gene. V dropped 7 bases and J dropped 0 bases, with 6 bases sitting between them. This CDR3 region has 12 residues. CDR3 amino acids: CASTFMNTEAFF. In nucleotides, the CDR3 is TGTGCCAGCACGTTCATGAACACTGAAGCTTTCTTT.

This clonotype was found many times. The chain employs TRBV19 and TRBJ1-2; perhaps TRBD1 as D (5 bases). Germline V gene lookup returns CDR1 LNHDA and CDR2 SQIVND (reference sequence). The V end lost 3 bases, the J end lost 1 base, and 12 bases lay between the germline ends. The CDR3 consists of 15 residues. CDR3 residues: CASSMRQGSNYGYTF. The CDR3 DNA reads TGTGCCAGTAGTATGAGGCAGGGTAGTAACTATGGCTACACCTTC.

Turning to this clonotype: A read error may be the cause here, since a much bigger clone is one base away. The chain's CDR3 is CASSQGHSGGARETQYF. The CDR3 DNA sequence: TGCGCCAGCAGCCAAGGTCACAGCGGGGGGGCGCGAGAGACCCAGTACTTC. The J gene is TRBJ2-5, the V gene TRBV4-1; 10 bases match TRBD2. Trimming took 1 base from V and 4 from J; bases not matched to a gene: 9. The CDR3 contains 17 residues. CDR1 is MGHRA and CDR2 is YSYEKL in the germline V gene.

This clonotype was recorded many times. The chain carries TRBV4-1 and TRBJ2-3; unclear D gene. Trimming pared 0 bases from V and 5 bases from J, leaving 6 bases between. Germline CDR1 and CDR2: MGHRA and YSYEKL. This CDR3 is built from 13 residues. CDR3 region: CASSQDPRDTQYF. The CDR3 bases are TGCGCCAGCAGCCAAGACCCACGAGATACGCAGTATTTT.

This clonotype was found a few times. The rearrangement uses TRBV2 and TRBJ2-7; 7 bases map to TRBD1. The CDR3 covers 14 residues. The germline V gene encodes CDR1 SNHLY and CDR2 FYNNEI. Germline trimming cut 9 bases from V and 7 bases from J; bases unmatched to any gene: 15. CDR3 loop: CARNRDSGLGEQYF. CDR3 bases: TGTGCCAGAAACAGGGACAGTGGTTTGGGGGAGCAGTACTTC.

V gene TRBV10-3 combines with J gene TRBJ2-1; a weak D match, TRBD2 (5 bases). CDR3 length: 14 amino acids. The V gene's germline CDR1 is ENHRY and CDR2 SYGVKD. Trimming removed 0 bases from V and 8 bases from J, with 11 bases in between. The CDR3 spells CAISESAASYEQFF. The CDR3 DNA reads as TGTGCCATCAGTGAGTCGGCGGCTAGCTATGAGCAGTTCTTC.

This chain joins TRBV4-3 and TRBJ2-7; no definite D call. Per the germline V gene, CDR1 is LGHNA and CDR2 is YSLEER. The V end lost 4 bases, the J end lost 0 bases, and 10 bases lay between the germline ends. This CDR3 contains 14 residues. The CDR3 DNA is TGCGCCAGCAGCCCCGGACCTGCCTCCTACGAGCAGTACTTC. It specifies CASSPGPASYEQYF.

This clonotype was observed many times. The V and J genes are TRBV5-1 and TRBJ1-1; 9 positions agree with TRBD1. The CDR3 contains 16 residues. With 0 bases clipped from V and 11 bases from J, the junction kept 14 bases outside the gene matches. Germline V lookup: CDR1 SGHRS, CDR2 YFSETQ. The CDR3 loop is CASSLALDRGAAGAFF. CDR3 nucleotide sequence: TGCGCCAGCAGCTTGGCCCTAGACAGGGGGGCGGCTGGGGCTTTCTTT.